The 25 T cell receptor beta chains given below trace back to one sample, sequenced in a study of blood T cell repertoires in COVID-19. Libraries were prepared by immunoSEQ multiplex PCR; TCRdb keeps only in-frame clonotypes and omits some of them. The sample lists some 160,000 clones, around four fifths occurring once. The sample taken for sequencing was PBMCs or T cells enriched from blood (not recorded which). The receptors come from a woman in her 50s who had recovered from COVID-19.

The gene calls are TRBV9 and TRBJ1-2, with D unresolved. Germline V gene sequence: CDR1 SGDLS, CDR2 YYNGEE. This CDR3 is 12 amino acids long. V lost 4 bases to trimming and J lost 8 bases, with 12 bases between them. The CDR3 nucleotides are TGTGCCAGCAGCCGACTGGCGTCCGGCTACACCTTC. This encodes CASSRLASGYTF.

As DNA, the CDR3 is TGTGCCAGCAGTATGCAGGGGTCGGGGCGCACTGAAGCTTTCTTT. Protein product: CASSMQGSGRTEAFF. The chain uses TRBV6-5 and TRBJ1-1, with D tentatively TRBD1 (6 bases). CDR3 length: 15 amino acids. Germline V CDR1 and CDR2: MNHEY, SVGAGI. V was clipped by 5 bases and J by 4 bases, with 17 bases between them.

The genes are TRBV19 and TRBJ1-1, with D unresolved. Germline values: CDR1 LNHDA, CDR2 SQIVND (reference sequence). The CDR3 sequence is 17 residues long. V was clipped by 1 base and J by 2 bases, with 17 bases between them. The CDR3 loop reads CASSIGGSGSPNTEAFF. Here the CDR3 DNA reads TGTGCCAGTAGTATAGGCGGTTCGGGGAGCCCCAACACTGAAGCTTTCTTT.

This chain links TRBV18 with TRBJ1-2, with a weak D call TRBD1 (5 bases). Germline lookup yields CDR1 KGHSH and CDR2 LQKENI. The V end lost 1 base, the J end lost 1 base, and 7 bases lay between the germline ends. There are 14 residues in the CDR3. CDR3 nucleotides: TGTGCCAGCTCACCACAGGGGTTTAACTATGGCTACACCTTC. Translated, it gives CASSPQGFNYGYTF.

The V call is TRBV19, the J call TRBJ1-5; TRBD1 matches at 10 bases. J gave up 4 bases and V 4 bases, and 7 bases lay outside the gene matches. The CDR3 is made up of 16 amino acids. CDR1 is LNHDA, CDR2 SQIVND, per germline (reference sequence). Written as DNA, the CDR3 is TGTGCCAGTAGTACAAGGACAGGGGGTAGGAATCAGCCCCAGCATTTT. It translates to CASSTRTGGRNQPQHF.

The V gene is TRBV2, the J gene TRBJ2-1, with TRBD1 as a possible D gene (5 bases). The CDR3 spans 15 residues. Germline CDR1 reads SNHLY; CDR2 reads FYNNEI. With 7 bases removed from V and 0 bases from J, the gap between germline ends came to 13 bases. The CDR3 protein is CASKEQASSYNEQFF. The CDR3 nucleotides are TGTGCCAGCAAGGAACAGGCGAGCTCCTACAATGAGCAGTTCTTC.

V is TRBV7-2 and J is TRBJ2-4; 7 bases line up with TRBD1. Per germline, CDR1 SGHTA and CDR2 FQGNSA. The CDR3 consists of 17 residues. The V and J ends lost 4 bases and 3 bases, in that order; junction bases with no gene match: 12. The CDR3, as DNA: TGTGCCAGCAGCTCCCCAGGGGGTCAAGTCCTCAAAAACATTCAGTACTTC. This sequence encodes CASSSPGGQVLKNIQYF.

This chain connects TRBV4-1 to TRBJ1-1; D ambiguous. Trimming left V 0 bases short and J 8 bases short, with 13 bases between. Germline CDR1 and CDR2: MGHRA and YSYEKL. The CDR3 is 14 residues long. The CDR3 protein is CASSQDDGVLEAFF. The CDR3 DNA reads TGCGCCAGCAGCCAAGATGACGGAGTTCTAGAAGCTTTCTTT.

This clone was seen more than once but under ten times. This sequence joins TRBV4-3 and TRBJ2-5, with TRBD2 identical over 15 bases. This CDR3 is 16 amino acids long. Germline values: CDR1 LGHNA, CDR2 YSLEER. V lost 1 base and J lost 5; bases outside the gene matches: 2. The CDR3 protein is CASSQGTSGRGETQYF. The CDR3, as DNA: TGCGCCAGCAGCCAAGGGACTAGCGGGAGGGGGGAGACCCAGTACTTC.

The J gene is TRBJ1-4, the V gene TRBV4-1; 7 positions agree with TRBD1. V lost 4 bases and J lost 0; bases outside the gene matches: 11. CDR3 length equals 18 residues. CDR1 and CDR2 (germline): MGHRA, YSYEKL. This CDR3 reads CASSPLGQILATNEKLFF. Written as DNA, the CDR3 is TGCGCCAGCAGCCCCTTGGGACAGATTCTTGCAACTAATGAAAAACTGTTTTTT.

This clone was detected only a few times. The chain carries TRBV2 and TRBJ1-1; D is unresolved. Germline V lookup: CDR1 SNHLY, CDR2 FYNNEI. V lost 8 bases and J 6 bases, leaving 16 bases between the germline ends. This CDR3 has 13 amino acids. The CDR3 region is CASRDMSGAEAFF. The DNA for the CDR3 is TGTGCCAGCCGCGATATGTCGGGAGCTGAAGCTTTCTTT.

The rearrangement links TRBV12-3 or TRBV12-4 to TRBJ1-4; no reliable D call. The CDR3 loop spans 12 amino acids. Trimming took 1 base from V and 10 from J, leaving 7 bases between them. CDR3 nucleotide sequence: TGTGCCAGCAGTTTAGGAGAGGGAAAACTGTTTTTT. Its translation is CASSLGEGKLFF.

The genes are TRBV25-1 and TRBJ1-4; perhaps TRBD1 as D (6 bases). CDR3 length equals 14 residues. Per the germline V gene, CDR1 is MGHDK and CDR2 is SYGVNS. Deletions cut 5 bases from V and 13 bases from J, with 20 bases between. CDR3 in DNA: TGTGCCAGCAGTCCGGCCCTTACAGGGACGGCACTGTTTTTT. Amino acid sequence: CASSPALTGTALFF.

This sequence joins TRBV7-8 and TRBJ2-1; tentative D call: TRBD1 (6 bases). From germline, CDR1 is SGHVS and CDR2 FQNEAQ. V lost 6 bases to trimming and J lost 4 bases, with 19 bases between them. This CDR3 has 16 residues. The CDR3 bases are TGTGCCAGCAGGGGTTACAGGGCAGAATTGTACAATGAGCAGTTCTTC. The encoded protein is CASRGYRAELYNEQFF.

V is TRBV15 and J is TRBJ2-6, with D possibly being TRBD2 (5 bases). The CDR3 totals 16 residues. V dropped 0 bases and J dropped 3 bases, with 9 bases sitting between them. Looked up from germline, CDR1 is LNHNV and CDR2 is YYDKDF (reference sequence). The CDR3 nucleotides are TGTGCCACCAGCAGAGATCGAGGACTTGGGGCCAACGTCCTGACTTTC. Translation: CATSRDRGLGANVLTF. The full variable domain, completed using reference TRBV15 and TRBJ2-6, is DAMVIQNPRYQVTQFGKPVTLSCSQTLNHNVMYWYQQKSSQAPKLLFHYYDKDFNNEADTPDNFQSRRPNTSFCFLDIRSPGLGDTAMYLCATSRDRGLGANVLTFGAGSRLTVL.

In this sample, this clone turned up a few times. V gene TRBV3-1 (or the pseudogene TRBV3-2) combines with J gene TRBJ1-4, with TRBD1 matching over 9 bases. The V and J ends lost 1 base and 6 bases, in that order; junction bases with no gene match: 0. Per germline, CDR1 LGHDT and CDR2 YNNKEL (reference sequence). The CDR3 covers 14 residues. CDR3 bases: TGTGCCAGCAGCCAAGGGACAGGGGATGAAAAACTGTTTTTT. This encodes CASSQGTGDEKLFF.

The rearrangement joins TRBV28 to TRBJ2-3, with 9 bases lining up with TRBD2. Germline V gene sequence: CDR1 MDHEN, CDR2 SYDVKM. CDR3 size: 17 residues. The V segment lost 5 bases and the J segment 2 bases; nucleotides outside the gene matches: 11. CDR3 protein: CASSRRDSGRLTDTQYF. CDR3 bases: TGTGCCAGCAGTCGCCGCGATAGCGGGAGACTCACAGATACGCAGTATTTT.

The chain links TRBV28 to TRBJ1-4; no reliable D call. In germline, CDR1 is MDHEN, CDR2 SYDVKM. The length of the CDR3 is 14 residues. The ends were cut back, 5 bases at V and 1 base at J, with 8 bases in the middle. The CDR3 region has the DNA TGTGCCAGCAGTGGGAGGGAAACTAATGAAAAACTGTTTTTT. As protein: CASSGRETNEKLFF.

V usage is TRBV27 and J usage is TRBJ2-1; perhaps TRBD2 as D (5 bases). V shed 5 bases and J shed 9 bases, with 14 bases lying between them. Germline V CDR1 and CDR2: MNHEY, SMNVEV (reference sequence). CDR3 size: 13 residues. DNA of the CDR3: TGTGCCAGCAGTGAAGACTACGGCGGTGAGCAGTTCTTC. It translates to CASSEDYGGEQFF.

The chain combines TRBV6-1 with TRBJ1-6; D ambiguous. The CDR3 covers 20 residues. V dropped 2 bases and J dropped 1 base, with 21 bases sitting between them. The germline V gene has CDR1 MNHNS and CDR2 SASEGT. DNA for the CDR3: TGTGCCAGCAGTGAACTTATGATAGCCGGCCCGAGGTCCTATAATTCACCCCTCCACTTT. This translates into CASSELMIAGPRSYNSPLHF.

V gene TRBV3-1 (or the pseudogene TRBV3-2) combines with J gene TRBJ1-6, with TRBD1 matching over 9 bases. Losses at the gene ends were 4 bases for V and 0 bases for J; bases not matched to a gene: 10. There are 19 residues in the CDR3. Germline V CDR1 and CDR2: LGHDT, YNNKEL (reference sequence). The CDR3 loop reads CASSLHRPGQGSYNSPLHF. The DNA for the CDR3 is TGTGCCAGCAGCCTCCACAGACCGGGACAGGGCTCCTATAATTCACCCCTCCACTTT.

This rearrangement joins TRBV5-6 to TRBJ1-1, with D maybe TRBD1 (6 bases). The V end was cut by 3 bases, the J end by 8 bases, with 17 bases between. Germline V CDR1 and CDR2: SGHDT, YYEEEE. The CDR3 is made up of 14 amino acids. This CDR3 is CASSSPRAGTEAFF. The CDR3 DNA reads as TGTGCCAGCAGCTCGCCGCGGGCCGGGACAGAAGCTTTCTTT.

J is TRBJ2-2 and V is TRBV10-3; TRBD2 matches at 9 bases. Germline CDR1 is ENHRY and CDR2 is SYGVKD. The length of the CDR3 is 18 residues. Germline trimming cut 2 bases from V and 5 bases from J; bases unmatched to any gene: 12. Written as DNA, the CDR3 is TGTGCCATCAGTGAGACCCCGGCGGGAGGGGGGGGAACCGGGGAGCTGTTTTTT. Its protein is CAISETPAGGGGTGELFF.

The V call is TRBV28, the J call TRBJ2-3, with 10 bases that match TRBD2. The CDR3 sequence is 16 residues long. Germline CDR1 is MDHEN and CDR2 is SYDVKM. J gave up 10 bases and V 5 bases, and 15 bases lay outside the gene matches. CDR3 region: CASSANGLAVMIAQYF. CDR3 nucleotides: TGTGCCAGCAGTGCTAACGGACTAGCGGTAATGATTGCGCAGTATTTT.

The chain has TRBV29-1 and TRBJ1-3; D is unclear. Trimming took 6 bases from V and 0 from J, leaving 9 bases between them. Germline loops: CDR1 SQVTM, CDR2 ANQGSEA. There are 13 residues in the CDR3. CDR3 sequence reads: CSVRVSSGNTIYF. The CDR3 nucleotides read TGCAGCGTGAGGGTCTCCTCTGGAAACACCATATATTTT.